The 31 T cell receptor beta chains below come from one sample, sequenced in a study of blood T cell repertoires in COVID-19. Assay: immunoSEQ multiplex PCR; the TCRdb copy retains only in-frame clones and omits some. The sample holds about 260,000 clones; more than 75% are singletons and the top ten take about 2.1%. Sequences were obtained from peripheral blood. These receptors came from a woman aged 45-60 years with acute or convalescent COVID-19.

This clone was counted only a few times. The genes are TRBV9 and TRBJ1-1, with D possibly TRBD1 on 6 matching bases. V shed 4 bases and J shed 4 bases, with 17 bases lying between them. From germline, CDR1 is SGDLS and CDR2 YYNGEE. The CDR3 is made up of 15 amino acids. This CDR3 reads CASSLGGGASTEAFF. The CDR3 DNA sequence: TGTGCCAGCAGCCTCGGCGGGGGGGCAAGCACTGAAGCTTTCTTT. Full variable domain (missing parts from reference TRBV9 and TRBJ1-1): DSGVTQTPKHLITATGQRVTLRCSPRSGDLSVYWYQQSLDQGLQFLIQYYNGEERAKGNILERFSAQQFPDLHSELNLSSLELGDSALYFCASSLGGGASTEAFFGQGTRLTVV.

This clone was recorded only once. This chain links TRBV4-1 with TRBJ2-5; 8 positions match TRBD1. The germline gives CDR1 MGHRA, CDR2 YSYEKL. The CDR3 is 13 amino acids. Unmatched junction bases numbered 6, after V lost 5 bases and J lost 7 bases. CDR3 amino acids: CASSRDRQRTQYF. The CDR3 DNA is TGCGCCAGCAGCAGGGACAGGCAGAGGACCCAGTACTTC.

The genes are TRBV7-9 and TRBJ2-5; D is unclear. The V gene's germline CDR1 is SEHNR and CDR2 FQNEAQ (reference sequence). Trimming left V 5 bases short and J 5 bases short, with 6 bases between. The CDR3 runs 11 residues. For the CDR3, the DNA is TGTGCCAGCAGCCCTCAGGAGACCCAGTACTTC. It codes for CASSPQETQYF.

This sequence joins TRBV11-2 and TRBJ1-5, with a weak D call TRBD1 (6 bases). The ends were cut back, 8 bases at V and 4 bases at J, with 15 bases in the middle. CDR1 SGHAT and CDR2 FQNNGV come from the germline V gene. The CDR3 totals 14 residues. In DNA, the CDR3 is TGTGCCAGCGGCGCCAGGGGAGGGAATCAGCCCCAGCATTTT. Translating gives CASGARGGNQPQHF.

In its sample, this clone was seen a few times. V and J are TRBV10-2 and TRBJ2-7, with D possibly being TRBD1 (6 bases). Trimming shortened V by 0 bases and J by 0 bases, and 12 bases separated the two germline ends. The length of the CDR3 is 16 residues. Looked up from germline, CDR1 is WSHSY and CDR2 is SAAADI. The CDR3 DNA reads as TGCGCCAGCAGTGAGTCGATAGGGGGAATCTCCTACGAGCAGTACTTC. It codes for CASSESIGGISYEQYF.

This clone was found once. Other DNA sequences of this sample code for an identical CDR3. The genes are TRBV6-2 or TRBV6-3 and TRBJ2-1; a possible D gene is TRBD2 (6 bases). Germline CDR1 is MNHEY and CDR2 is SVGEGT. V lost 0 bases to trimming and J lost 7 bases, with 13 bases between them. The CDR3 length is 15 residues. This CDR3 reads CASSYSSGGGNEQFF. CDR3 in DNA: TGTGCCAGCAGTTACTCGTCCGGTGGGGGGAATGAGCAGTTCTTC.

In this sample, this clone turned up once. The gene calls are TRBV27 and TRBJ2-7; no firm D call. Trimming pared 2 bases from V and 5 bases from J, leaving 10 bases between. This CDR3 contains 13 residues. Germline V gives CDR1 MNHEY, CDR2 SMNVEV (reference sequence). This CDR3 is CASSLASRNEQYF. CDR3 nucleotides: TGTGCCAGCAGTTTAGCCTCTAGAAACGAGCAGTACTTC.

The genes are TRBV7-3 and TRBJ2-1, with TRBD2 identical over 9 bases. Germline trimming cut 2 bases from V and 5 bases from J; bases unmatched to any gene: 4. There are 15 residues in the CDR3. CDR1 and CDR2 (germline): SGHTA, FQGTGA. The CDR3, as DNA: TGTGCCAGCAGCTTACTCGGACTAGCGAACAATGAGCAGTTCTTC. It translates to CASSLLGLANNEQFF.

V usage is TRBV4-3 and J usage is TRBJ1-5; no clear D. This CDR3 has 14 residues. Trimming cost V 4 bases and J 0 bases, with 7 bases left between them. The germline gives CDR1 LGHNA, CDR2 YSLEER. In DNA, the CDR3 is TGCGCCAGCAGCCCACTCTATAGCAATCAGCCCCAGCATTTT. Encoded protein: CASSPLYSNQPQHF.

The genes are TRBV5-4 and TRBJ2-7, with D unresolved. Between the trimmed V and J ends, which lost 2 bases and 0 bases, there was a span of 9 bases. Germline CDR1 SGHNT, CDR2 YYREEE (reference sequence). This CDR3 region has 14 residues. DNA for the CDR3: TGTGCCAGCAGCTTATTCCGTAGCTCCTACGAGCAGTACTTC. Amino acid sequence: CASSLFRSSYEQYF.

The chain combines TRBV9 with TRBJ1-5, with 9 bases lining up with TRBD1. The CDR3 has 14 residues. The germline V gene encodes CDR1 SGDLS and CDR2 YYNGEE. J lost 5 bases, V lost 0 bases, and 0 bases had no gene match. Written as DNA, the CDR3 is TGTGCCAGCAGCGTAGGGACAGGGGATCAGCCCCAGCATTTT. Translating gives CASSVGTGDQPQHF.

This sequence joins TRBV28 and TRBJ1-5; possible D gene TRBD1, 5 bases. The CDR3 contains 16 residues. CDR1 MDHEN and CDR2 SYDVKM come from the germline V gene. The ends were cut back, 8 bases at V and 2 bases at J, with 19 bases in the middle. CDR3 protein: CASAKSGAYGNQPQHF. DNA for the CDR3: TGTGCCAGCGCTAAAAGCGGGGCCTATGGCAATCAGCCCCAGCATTTT.

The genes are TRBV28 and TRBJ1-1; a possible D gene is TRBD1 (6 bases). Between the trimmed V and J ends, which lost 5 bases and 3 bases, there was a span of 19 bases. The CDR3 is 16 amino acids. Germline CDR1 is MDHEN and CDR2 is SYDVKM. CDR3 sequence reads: CASSRGGVQKYTEAFF. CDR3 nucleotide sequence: TGTGCCAGCAGTCGAGGGGGGGTGCAGAAGTACACTGAAGCTTTCTTT. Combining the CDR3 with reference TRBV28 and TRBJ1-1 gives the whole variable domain DVKVTQSSRYLVKRTGEKVFLECVQDMDHENMFWYRQDPGLGLRLIYFSYDVKMKEKGDIPEGYSVSREKKERFSLILESASTNQTSMYLCASSRGGVQKYTEAFFGQGTRLTVV.

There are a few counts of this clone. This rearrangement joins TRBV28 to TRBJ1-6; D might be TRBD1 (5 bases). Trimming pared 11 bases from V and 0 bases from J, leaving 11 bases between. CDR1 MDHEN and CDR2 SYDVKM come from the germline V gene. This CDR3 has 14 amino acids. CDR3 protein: CALGGSSYNSPLHF. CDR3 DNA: TGTGCCCTCGGGGGGAGCTCCTATAATTCACCCCTCCACTTT.

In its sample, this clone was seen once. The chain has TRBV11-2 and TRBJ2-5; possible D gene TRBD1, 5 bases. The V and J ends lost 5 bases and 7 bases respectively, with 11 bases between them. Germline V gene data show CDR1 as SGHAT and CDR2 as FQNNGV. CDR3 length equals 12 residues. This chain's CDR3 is CASSHVQGTQYF. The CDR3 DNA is TGTGCCAGCAGCCACGTCCAGGGGACCCAGTACTTC.

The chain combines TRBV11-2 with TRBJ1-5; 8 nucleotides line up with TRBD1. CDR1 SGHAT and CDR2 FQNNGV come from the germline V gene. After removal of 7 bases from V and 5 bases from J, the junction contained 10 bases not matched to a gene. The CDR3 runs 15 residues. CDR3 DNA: TGTGCCAGCACCCCCCCCCGACAGGGGCATCAGCCCCAGCATTTT. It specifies CASTPPRQGHQPQHF.

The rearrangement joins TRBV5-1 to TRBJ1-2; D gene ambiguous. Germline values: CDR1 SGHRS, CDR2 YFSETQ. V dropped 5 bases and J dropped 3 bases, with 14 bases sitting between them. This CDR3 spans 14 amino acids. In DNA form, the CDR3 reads TGCGCCAGCAGTGGAACCGGGTTGGACTATGGCTACACCTTC. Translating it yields CASSGTGLDYGYTF.

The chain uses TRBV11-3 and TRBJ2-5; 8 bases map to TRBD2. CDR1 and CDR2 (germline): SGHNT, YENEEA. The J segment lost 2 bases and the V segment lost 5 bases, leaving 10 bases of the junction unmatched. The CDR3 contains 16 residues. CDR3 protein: CASSPSGTRGQETQYF. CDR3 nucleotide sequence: TGTGCCAGCAGCCCCTCCGGGACTAGAGGACAAGAGACCCAGTACTTC.

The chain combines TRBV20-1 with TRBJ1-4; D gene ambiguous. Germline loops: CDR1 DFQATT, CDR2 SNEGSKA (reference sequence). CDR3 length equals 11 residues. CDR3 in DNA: TGCCTTGCGAAGACTAATGAAAAACTGTTTTTT. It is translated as CLAKTNEKLFF.

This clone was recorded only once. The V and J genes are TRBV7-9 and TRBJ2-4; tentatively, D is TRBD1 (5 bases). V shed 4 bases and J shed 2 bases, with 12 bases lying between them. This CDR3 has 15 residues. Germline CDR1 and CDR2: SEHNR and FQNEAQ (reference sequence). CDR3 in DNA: TGTGCCAGCAGCTATCAGGGTGTGACCAAAAACATTCAGTACTTC. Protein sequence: CASSYQGVTKNIQYF.

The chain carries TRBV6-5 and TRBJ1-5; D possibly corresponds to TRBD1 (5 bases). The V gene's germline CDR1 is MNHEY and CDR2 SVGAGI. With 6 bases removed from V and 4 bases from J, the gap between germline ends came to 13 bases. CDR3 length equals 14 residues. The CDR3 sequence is CASRRQGVNQPQHF. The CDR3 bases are TGTGCCAGCAGGAGGCAAGGGGTGAATCAGCCCCAGCATTTT.

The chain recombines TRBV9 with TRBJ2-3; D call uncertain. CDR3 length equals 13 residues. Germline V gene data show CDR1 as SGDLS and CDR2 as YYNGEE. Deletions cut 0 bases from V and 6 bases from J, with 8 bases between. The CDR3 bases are TGTGCCAGCAGCGTAGACAGTAAGGATACGCAGTATTTT. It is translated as CASSVDSKDTQYF.

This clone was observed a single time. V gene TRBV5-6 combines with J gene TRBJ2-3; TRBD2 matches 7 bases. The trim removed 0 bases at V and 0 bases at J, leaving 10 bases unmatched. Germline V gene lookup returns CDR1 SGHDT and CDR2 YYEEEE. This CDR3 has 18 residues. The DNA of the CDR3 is TGTGCCAGCAGCTTGGCAGCGGGGTCGGCAACTAGCACAGATACGCAGTATTTT. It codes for CASSLAAGSATSTDTQYF.

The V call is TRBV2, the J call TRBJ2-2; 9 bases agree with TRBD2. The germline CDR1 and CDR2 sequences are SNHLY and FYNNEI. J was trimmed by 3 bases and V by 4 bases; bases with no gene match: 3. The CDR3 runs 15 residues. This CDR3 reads CASSVAGAYTGELFF. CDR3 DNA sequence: TGTGCCAGCAGTGTAGCGGGAGCCTACACCGGGGAGCTGTTTTTT.

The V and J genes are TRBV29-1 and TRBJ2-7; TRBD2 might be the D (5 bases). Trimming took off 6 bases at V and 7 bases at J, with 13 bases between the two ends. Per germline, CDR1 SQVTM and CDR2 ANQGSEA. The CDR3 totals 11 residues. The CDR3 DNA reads TGCAGCGTCCTTATCACGGGAGAGCAGTACTTC. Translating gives CSVLITGEQYF.

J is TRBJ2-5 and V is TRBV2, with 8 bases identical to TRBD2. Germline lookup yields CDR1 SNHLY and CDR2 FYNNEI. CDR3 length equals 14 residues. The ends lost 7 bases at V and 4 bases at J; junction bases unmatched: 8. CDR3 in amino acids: CASMSGRGGETQYF. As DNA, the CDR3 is TGTGCCAGCATGTCCGGGAGGGGTGGAGAGACCCAGTACTTC.

CDR3: CASSYLGEGTEAFF. DNA for the CDR3: TGTGCCAGCAGTTACTTAGGGGAGGGCACTGAAGCTTTCTTT. The J gene is TRBJ1-1, the V gene TRBV6-5, with D maybe TRBD1 (5 bases). Germline CDR1 and CDR2: MNHEY and SVGAGI. Trimming removed 1 base from V and 4 bases from J, with 10 bases in between. The CDR3 spans 14 residues.

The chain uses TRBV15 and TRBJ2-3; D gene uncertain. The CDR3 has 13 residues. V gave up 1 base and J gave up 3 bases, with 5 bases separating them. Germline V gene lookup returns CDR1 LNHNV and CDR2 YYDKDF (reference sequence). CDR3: CATSRAYTDTQYF. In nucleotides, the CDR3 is TGTGCCACCAGCAGAGCGTATACAGATACGCAGTATTTT.

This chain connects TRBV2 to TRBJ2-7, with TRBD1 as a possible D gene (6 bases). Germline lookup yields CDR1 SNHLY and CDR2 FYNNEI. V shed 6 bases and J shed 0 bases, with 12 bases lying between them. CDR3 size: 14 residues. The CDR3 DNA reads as TGTGCCAGCAGCCTAGGGACATTCTCCTACGAGCAGTACTTC. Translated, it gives CASSLGTFSYEQYF.

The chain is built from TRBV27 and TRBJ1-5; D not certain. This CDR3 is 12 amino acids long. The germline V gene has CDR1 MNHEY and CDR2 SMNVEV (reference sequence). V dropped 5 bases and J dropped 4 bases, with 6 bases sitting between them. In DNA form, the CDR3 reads TGTGCCAGCAGTCCTCAGAATCAGCCCCAGCATTTT. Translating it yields CASSPQNQPQHF.

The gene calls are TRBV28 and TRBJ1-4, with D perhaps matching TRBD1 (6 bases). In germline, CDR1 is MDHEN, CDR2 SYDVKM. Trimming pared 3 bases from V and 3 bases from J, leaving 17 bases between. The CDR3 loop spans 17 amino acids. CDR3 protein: CASSFTSPQGPNEKLFF. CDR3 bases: TGTGCCAGCAGTTTCACCTCCCCACAGGGTCCTAATGAAAAACTGTTTTTT.